This TCR beta chain originates from a study of vaccination and CD4 T cells after COVID-19. Study-wide context: By nasal swab PCR, the convalescent patients were SARS-CoV-2 positive, with several mild cases and one severe. Points from the study as a whole: Convalescent patients showed a median around 88% of reactive clones that were seen only post-vaccination.

This clonotype was counted only a few times. The antigen remains undetermined. The V segment lost 2 bases and the J segment 1 base; nucleotides outside the gene matches: 11. Germline CDR1 and CDR2: SGHVS and FQNEAQ. The CDR3 has 18 amino acids. Treatment described: approximately 10-day PBMC culture with coronavirus spike peptide pools or control peptides (ViraFEST assay). Cultured CD4+ T-cell DNA underwent Oncomine TCR Beta short-read sequencing. MiXCR, applied by TCRdb to the PCR reads, yields one record per CDR3 protein. The table has 15,000 to 25,000 distinct CDR3 sequences, around 55% seen once. The chain employs TRBV7-8 and TRBJ2-5, with 9 bases lining up with TRBD2. What was sequenced was CD4+ T cells from blood, cultured in vitro. This receptor was taken from a human donor who had recovered from COVID-19. CDR3 region: CASSLLGGSGGPQETQYF. CDR3 coding DNA: TGTGCCAGCAGCTTACTTGGGGGGAGCGGGGGGCCCCAAGAGACCCAGTACTTC. Supplemented by reference TRBV7-8 and TRBJ2-5, the full variable domain reads GAGVSQSPRYKVAKRGQDVALRCDPISGHVSLFWYQQALGQGPEFLTYFQNEAQLDKSGLPSDRFFAERPEGSVSTLKIQRTQQEDSAVYLCASSLLGGSGGPQETQYFGPGTRLLVL.